This is a list of T cell receptor beta chains from one sample in a study of shared clonotypes between healthy human individuals. The table came from immunoSEQ multiplex PCR; TCRdb's copy has only in-frame clones and leaves some out. The sample contains around 2.1 million clones, about 93% of which appear only once. The material sequenced was naive CD8+ T cells from PBMCs. The source is a man aged 18-30 years in good health. Some clones in this sample may be carry-over from other donors' samples. CDR3s include the opening cysteine and the closing phenylalanine or tryptophan. D genes are given only for firm matches. Where a row states a size, it is once, few, many or the class of an expanded clone; other rows omit it.

D gene	V gene	clone size	J gene	CDR3 DNA	CDR3 protein
.	TRBV7-6	.	TRBJ2-7	TGTGCCAGCAGCTTAGAGGCGGGGTACGAGCAGTACTTC	CASSLEAGYEQYF
TRBD1	TRBV19	.	TRBJ1-1	TGTGCCAGTAGCGGACAGGGGCTGACTGAAGCTTTCTTT	CASSGQGLTEAFF
TRBD1	TRBV27	.	TRBJ2-3	TGTGCCAGCAGTTTACTGGATTACAGGGGGCTCGGCACAGATACGCAGTATTTT	CASSLLDYRGLGTDTQYF
.	TRBV10-3	.	TRBJ2-1	TGTGCCATCAGCGACCTACACACCTCCTCCTACAATGAGCAGTTCTTC	CAISDLHTSSYNEQFF
TRBD1	TRBV27	.	TRBJ2-3	TGTGCCAGCAGCCGACCCGGGACAGCCACAGATACGCAGTATTTT	CASSRPGTATDTQYF
.	TRBV6-1	.	TRBJ1-4	TGTGCCAGCAGTGAATTAAGGGCTGCAACTAATGAAAAACTGTTTTTT	CASSELRAATNEKLFF
TRBD2	TRBV11-3	.	TRBJ2-1	TGTGCCAGCAGCTCACGGTCTAGCGGGACAAATGAGCAGTTCTTC	CASSSRSSGTNEQFF
TRBD2	TRBV27	.	TRBJ2-2	TGTGCCAGCAGTTATCTAGCGGATATCACCGGGGAGCTGTTTTTT	CASSYLADITGELFF
.	TRBV2	.	TRBJ2-1	TGTGCCAGCAGGGCGACTGGGTACAATGAGCAGTTCTTC	CASRATGYNEQFF
.	TRBV13	.	TRBJ2-5	TGTGCCAGCAGCTTAGGCGCTCCACAAGAGACCCAGTACTTC	CASSLGAPQETQYF
.	TRBV28	once	TRBJ2-1	TGTGCCAGCAGCTCTTTTTACGAGCCCAGCGAGCAGTTCTTC	CASSSFYEPSEQFF
TRBD2	TRBV4-1	.	TRBJ2-1	TGCGCCAGCAGCCAAAGGATGGCGGCTAGCGGATACAATGAGCAGTTCTTC	CASSQRMAASGYNEQFF
.	TRBV15	.	TRBJ1-5	TGTGCCACCAGCAGAGCCCGGGGGGACAATCAGCCCCAGCATTTT	CATSRARGDNQPQHF
.	TRBV6-1	.	TRBJ1-5	TGTGCCAGCAGCCAGTACAGGGATTCCAATCAGCCCCAGCATTTT	CASSQYRDSNQPQHF
.	TRBV7-6	.	TRBJ2-2	TGTGCCAGCAGCTTAGTCCGGACCCCGAACACCGGGGAGCTGTTTTTT	CASSLVRTPNTGELFF
TRBD1	TRBV7-6	once	TRBJ1-3	TGTGCCAGCAGCTTAGAATCGGGACAGGGGTTCAGCTCTGGAAACACCATATATTTT	CASSLESGQGFSSGNTIYF
TRBD2	TRBV15	.	TRBJ2-1	TGTGCCACCAGCCCACTAGCGGCCTCCTACAATGAGCAGTTCTTC	CATSPLAASYNEQFF
TRBD1	TRBV7-9	.	TRBJ2-7	TGTGCCAGCAGCTTCCGGGGACAGGGGACCCACGAGCAGTACTTC	CASSFRGQGTHEQYF
.	TRBV15	once	TRBJ2-1	TGTGCCACCAGCGAGACAGGCCGCAATGAGCAGTTCTTC	CATSETGRNEQFF
TRBD1	TRBV27	.	TRBJ1-2	TGTGCCAGCGCCGGACAGGGGGCGGGTGGCTACACCTTC	CASAGQGAGGYTF
.	TRBV6-5	.	TRBJ1-1	TGTGCCAGCAGTTACTCGAAGGTCCAGGGCTACACTGAAGCTTTCTTT	CASSYSKVQGYTEAFF
.	TRBV28	.	TRBJ2-7	TGTGCCAGCGGGTTCGATTCGGAGGGAAGATCCTACGAGCAGTACTTC	CASGFDSEGRSYEQYF
TRBD1	TRBV27	once	TRBJ1-2	TGTGCCAGCACAGGGGGCTTCGGCTACACCTTC	CASTGGFGYTF
.	TRBV5-1	.	TRBJ2-7	TGCGCCAGCAGCCCACGGACACAGCTCTACGAGCAGTACTTC	CASSPRTQLYEQYF
.	TRBV29-1	.	TRBJ2-7	TGCAGCGTTCGAAGCCCTGCCTACGAGCAGTACTTC	CSVRSPAYEQYF
TRBD1	TRBV7-2	.	TRBJ1-2	TGTGCCAGCAGCTTAGATAGGGCAGGGGGAGCCTATGGCTACACCTTC	CASSLDRAGGAYGYTF
.	TRBV4-1	few	TRBJ2-2	TGCGCCAGCAGCCAAGTTGGCACCGGGGAGCTGTTTTTT	CASSQVGTGELFF
.	TRBV18	once	TRBJ1-1	TGTGCCAGCTCACCACGGGAACAGGTCCTCACTGAAGCTTTCTTT	CASSPREQVLTEAFF
TRBD2	TRBV10-2	.	TRBJ2-2	TGCGCCAGCCAGGGACTAGCGGGGATTAACACCGGGGAGCTGTTTTTT	CASQGLAGINTGELFF
.	TRBV19	once	TRBJ2-1	TGTGCCAGTAGTATATCCCAGGAGGGAGGTAATGAGCAGTTCTTC	CASSISQEGGNEQFF
TRBD2	TRBV4-2	.	TRBJ2-3	TGTGCCAGCAGCTCGAGACTAGCGGGAGCCGATACGCAGTATTTT	CASSSRLAGADTQYF
.	TRBV6-1	.	TRBJ2-1	TGTGCCAGCACTAGGCCGAGCTCCTACAATGAGCAGTTCTTC	CASTRPSSYNEQFF
.	TRBV19	.	TRBJ1-2	TGTGCCAGTAGCCTCAACGGGGTTAGTATAGGTCGCGGCTACACCTTC	CASSLNGVSIGRGYTF
.	TRBV28	.	TRBJ2-1	TGTGCCAGCAGTTTCGGGGTACTCACCTACAATGAGCAGTTCTTC	CASSFGVLTYNEQFF
TRBD2	TRBV13	.	TRBJ2-1	TGTGCCAGCAAATTGGAGGAGGAGCGGGAGATACCCCATGAGCAGTTCTTC	CASKLEEEREIPHEQFF
.	TRBV11-2	.	TRBJ2-7	TGTGCCAGCAGCTTGGCAAAGGGCAGCTCCTACGAGCAGTACTTC	CASSLAKGSSYEQYF
.	TRBV5-1	.	TRBJ2-7	TGCGCCAGCAGCTTGGGGATCGGGGGTGGAGCGGACGAGCAGTACTTC	CASSLGIGGGADEQYF
.	TRBV27	.	TRBJ2-7	TGTGCCAGCAGTTTAACTGGCAGTTTCCACGAGCAGTACTTC	CASSLTGSFHEQYF
.	TRBV9	.	TRBJ2-3	TGTGCCAGCAGCGCTAGAATTGGGGTCGGCACAGATACGCAGTATTTT	CASSARIGVGTDTQYF
.	TRBV9	.	TRBJ1-1	TGTGCCAGCAGCGTGAAAGCAGGGAACACTGAAGCTTTCTTT	CASSVKAGNTEAFF
.	TRBV27	.	TRBJ2-7	TGTGCCAGCAGTTTGTTGGGACTGCGGGCTCCTGGGGACGAGCAGTACTTC	CASSLLGLRAPGDEQYF
.	TRBV27	.	TRBJ2-3	TGTGCCAGCAGTCTCGCCCGGTCTAGCACAGATACGCAGTATTTT	CASSLARSSTDTQYF
.	TRBV9	.	TRBJ1-1	TGTGCCAGCAGCGTAGATCAGGTATGGGACACTGAAGCTTTCTTT	CASSVDQVWDTEAFF
.	TRBV5-4	.	TRBJ2-2	TGTGCCAGCAGCTTGGCTAGCGTCAAACCGGGCGGGGAGCTGTTTTTT	CASSLASVKPGGELFF
TRBD2	TRBV5-6	.	TRBJ2-1	TGTGCCAGCAGCTTAAGCGGGAGCGTCGTGAATGAGCAGTTCTTC	CASSLSGSVVNEQFF
TRBD1	TRBV19	.	TRBJ1-2	TGTGCCAGTAGTATAGAGAGACAGGGTGGAGGCTACACCTTC	CASSIERQGGGYTF
TRBD2	TRBV27	.	TRBJ2-7	TGTGCCAGCAGCATGACTAGCGGGAGATCCTACGAGCAGTACTTC	CASSMTSGRSYEQYF
.	TRBV5-6	.	TRBJ2-7	TGTGCCAGCAGCTTACGACTAAGCTCCTACGAGCAGTACTTC	CASSLRLSSYEQYF
TRBD2	TRBV7-2	.	TRBJ2-1	TGTGCCAGCAGCTTAGCGGGAGGGATTGACAATGAGCAGTTCTTC	CASSLAGGIDNEQFF
.	TRBV28	.	TRBJ1-1	TGTGCCAGCAAACGAAGTACAGGCTCTCACACTGAAGCTTTCTTT	CASKRSTGSHTEAFF
.	TRBV28	.	TRBJ2-7	TGTGCCAGCAGTTTCTACTCAGGTGTCTCCTACGAGCAGTACTTC	CASSFYSGVSYEQYF
.	TRBV28	once	TRBJ1-5	TGTGCCAGCAGTTTTGCGGGCCCGCGATATCAGCCCCAGCATTTT	CASSFAGPRYQPQHF
TRBD1	TRBV11-3	.	TRBJ2-7	TGTGCCAGCAGCGGACAGGGCGGCTACGAGCAGTACTTC	CASSGQGGYEQYF